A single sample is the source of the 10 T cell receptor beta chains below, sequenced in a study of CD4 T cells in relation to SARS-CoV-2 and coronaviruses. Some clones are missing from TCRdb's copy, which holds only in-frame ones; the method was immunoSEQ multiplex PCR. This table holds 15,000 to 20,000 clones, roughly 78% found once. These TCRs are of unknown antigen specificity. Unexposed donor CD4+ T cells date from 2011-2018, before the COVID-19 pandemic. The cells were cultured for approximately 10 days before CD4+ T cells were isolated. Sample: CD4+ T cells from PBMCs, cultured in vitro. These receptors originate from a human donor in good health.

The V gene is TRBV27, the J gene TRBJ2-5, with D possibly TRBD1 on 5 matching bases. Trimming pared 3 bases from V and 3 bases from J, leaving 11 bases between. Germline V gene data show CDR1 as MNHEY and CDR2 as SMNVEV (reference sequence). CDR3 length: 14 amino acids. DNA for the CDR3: TGTGCCAGCAGTTTCTCAGGGAAGGAAGAGACCCAGTACTTC. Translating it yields CASSFSGKEETQYF.

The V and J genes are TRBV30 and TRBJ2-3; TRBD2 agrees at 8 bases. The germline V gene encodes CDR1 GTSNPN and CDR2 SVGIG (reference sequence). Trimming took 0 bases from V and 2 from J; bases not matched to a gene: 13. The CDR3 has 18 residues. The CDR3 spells CAWSVLRGLERNTDTQYF. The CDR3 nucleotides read TGTGCCTGGAGTGTACTAAGGGGACTAGAGCGGAACACAGATACGCAGTATTTT.

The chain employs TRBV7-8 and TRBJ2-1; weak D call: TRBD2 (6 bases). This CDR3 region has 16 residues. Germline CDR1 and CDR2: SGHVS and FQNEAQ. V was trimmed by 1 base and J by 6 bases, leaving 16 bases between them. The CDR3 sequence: CASSLVETRRGNEQFF. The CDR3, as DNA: TGTGCCAGCAGCTTAGTTGAGACGCGGAGGGGCAATGAGCAGTTCTTC.

CDR3 bases: TGTGCCAGCAGCTTCGGGAGACAAGAGACCCAGTACTTC. Translated: CASSFGRQETQYF. The rearrangement links TRBV5-4 to TRBJ2-5; possible D gene TRBD2, 6 bases. Between the trimmed V and J ends, which lost 2 bases and 2 bases, there was a span of 7 bases. The germline CDR1 and CDR2 sequences are SGHNT and YYREEE (reference sequence). There are 13 residues in the CDR3.

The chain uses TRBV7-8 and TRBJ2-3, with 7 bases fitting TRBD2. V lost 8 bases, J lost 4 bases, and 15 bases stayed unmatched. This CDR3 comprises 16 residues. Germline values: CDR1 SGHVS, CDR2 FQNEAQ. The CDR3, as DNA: TGTGCCAGCGTCCCCCTTCCGGACCGGGGGGCAGATACGCAGTATTTT. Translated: CASVPLPDRGADTQYF.

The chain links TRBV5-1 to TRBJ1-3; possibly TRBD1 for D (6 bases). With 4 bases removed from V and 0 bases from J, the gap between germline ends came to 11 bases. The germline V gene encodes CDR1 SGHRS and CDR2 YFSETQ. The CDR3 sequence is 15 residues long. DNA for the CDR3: TGCGCCAGCAGCCAAACAGGGCTCTCTGGAAACACCATATATTTT. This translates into CASSQTGLSGNTIYF. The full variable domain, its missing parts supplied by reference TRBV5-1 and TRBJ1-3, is KAGVTQTPRYLIKTRGQQVTLSCSPISGHRSVSWYQQTPGQGLQFLFEYFSETQRNKGNFPGRFSGRQFSNSRSEMNVSTLELGDSALYLCASSQTGLSGNTIYFGEGSWLTVV.

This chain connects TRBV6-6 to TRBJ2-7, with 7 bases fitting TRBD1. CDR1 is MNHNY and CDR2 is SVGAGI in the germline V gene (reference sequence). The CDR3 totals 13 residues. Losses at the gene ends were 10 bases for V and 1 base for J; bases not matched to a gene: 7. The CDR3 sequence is CATTGALSYEQYF. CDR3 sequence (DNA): TGTGCCACCACAGGGGCCCTTTCCTACGAGCAGTACTTC.

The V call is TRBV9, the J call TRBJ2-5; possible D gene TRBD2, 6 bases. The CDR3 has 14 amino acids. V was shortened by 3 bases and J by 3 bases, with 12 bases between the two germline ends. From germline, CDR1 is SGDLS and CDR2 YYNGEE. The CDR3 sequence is CASSGGLFEETQYF. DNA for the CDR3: TGTGCCAGCAGCGGGGGACTTTTCGAAGAGACCCAGTACTTC.

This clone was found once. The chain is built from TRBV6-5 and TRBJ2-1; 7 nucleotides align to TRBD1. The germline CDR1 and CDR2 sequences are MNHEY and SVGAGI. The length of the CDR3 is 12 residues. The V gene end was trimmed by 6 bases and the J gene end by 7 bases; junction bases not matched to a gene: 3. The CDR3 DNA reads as TGTGCCAGCAGCACACAGGGGAATGAGCAGTTCTTC. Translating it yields CASSTQGNEQFF.

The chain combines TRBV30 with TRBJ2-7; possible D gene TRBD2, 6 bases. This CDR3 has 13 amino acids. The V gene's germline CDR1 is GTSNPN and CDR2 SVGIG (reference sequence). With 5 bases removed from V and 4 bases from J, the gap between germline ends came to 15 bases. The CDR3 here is CAWEEGSQYEQYF. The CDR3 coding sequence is TGTGCCTGGGAGGAGGGGAGTCAGTACGAGCAGTACTTC.